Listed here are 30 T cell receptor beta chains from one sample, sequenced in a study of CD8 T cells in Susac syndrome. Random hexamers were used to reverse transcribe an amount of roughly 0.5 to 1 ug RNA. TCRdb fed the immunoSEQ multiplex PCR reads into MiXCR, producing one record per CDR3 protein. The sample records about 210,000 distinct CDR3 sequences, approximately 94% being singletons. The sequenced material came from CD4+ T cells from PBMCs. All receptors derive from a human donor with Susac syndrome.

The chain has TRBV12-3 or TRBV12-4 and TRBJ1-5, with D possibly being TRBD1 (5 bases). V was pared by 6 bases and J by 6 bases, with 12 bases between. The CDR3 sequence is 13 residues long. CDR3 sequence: CASSPNGGQPQHF. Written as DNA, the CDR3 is TGTGCCAGCAGCCCCAATGGGGGTCAGCCCCAGCATTTT.

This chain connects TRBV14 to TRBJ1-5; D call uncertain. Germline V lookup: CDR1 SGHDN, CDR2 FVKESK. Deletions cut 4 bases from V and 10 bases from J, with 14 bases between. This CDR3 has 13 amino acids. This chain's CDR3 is CASSLDPGDPQHF. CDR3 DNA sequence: TGTGCCAGCAGCCTAGACCCGGGTGACCCCCAGCATTTT.

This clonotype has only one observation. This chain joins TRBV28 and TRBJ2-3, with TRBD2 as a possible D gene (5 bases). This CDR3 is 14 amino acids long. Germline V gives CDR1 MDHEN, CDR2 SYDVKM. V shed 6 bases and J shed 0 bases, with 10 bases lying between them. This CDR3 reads CASRAVTSTDTQYF. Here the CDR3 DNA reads TGTGCCAGCAGAGCGGTGACTAGCACAGATACGCAGTATTTT.

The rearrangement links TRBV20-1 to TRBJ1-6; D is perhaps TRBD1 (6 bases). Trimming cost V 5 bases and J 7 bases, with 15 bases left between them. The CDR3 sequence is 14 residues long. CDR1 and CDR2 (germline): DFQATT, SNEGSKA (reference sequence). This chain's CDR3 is CSAGRRGSNSPLHF. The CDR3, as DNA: TGCAGTGCTGGCCGCAGGGGATCGAATTCACCCCTCCACTTT.

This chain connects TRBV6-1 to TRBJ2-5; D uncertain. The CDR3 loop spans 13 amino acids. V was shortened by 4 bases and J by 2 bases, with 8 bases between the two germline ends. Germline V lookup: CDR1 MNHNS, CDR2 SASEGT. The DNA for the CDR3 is TGTGCCAGCAGTGGGGGATCTCAAGAGACCCAGTACTTC. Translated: CASSGGSQETQYF.

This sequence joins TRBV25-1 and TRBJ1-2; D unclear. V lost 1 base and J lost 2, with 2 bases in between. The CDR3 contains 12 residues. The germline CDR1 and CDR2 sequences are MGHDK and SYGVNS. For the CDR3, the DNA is TGTGCCAGCAGTGAATCGAACTATGGCTACACCTTC. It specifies CASSESNYGYTF.

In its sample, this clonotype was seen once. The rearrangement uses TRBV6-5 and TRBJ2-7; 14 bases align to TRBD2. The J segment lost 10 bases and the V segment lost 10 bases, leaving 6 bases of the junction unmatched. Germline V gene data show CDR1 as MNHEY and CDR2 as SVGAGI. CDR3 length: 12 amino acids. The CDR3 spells CAIGTSGGRQYF. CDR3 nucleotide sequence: TGTGCCATCGGGACTAGCGGGGGACGCCAGTACTTC.

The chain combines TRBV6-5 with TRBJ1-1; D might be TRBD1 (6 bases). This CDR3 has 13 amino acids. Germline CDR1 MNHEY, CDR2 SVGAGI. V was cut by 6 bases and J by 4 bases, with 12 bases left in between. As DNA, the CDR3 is TGTGCCAGCAGCAGGGGTGGCGGCACTGAAGCTTTCTTT. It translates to CASSRGGGTEAFF.

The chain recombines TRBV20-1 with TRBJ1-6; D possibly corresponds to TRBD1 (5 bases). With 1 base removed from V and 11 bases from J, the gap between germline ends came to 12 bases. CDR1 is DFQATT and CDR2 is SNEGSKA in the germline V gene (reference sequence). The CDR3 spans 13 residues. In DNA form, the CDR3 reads TGCAGTGCTAGAGGGCAGGGAAGTACACCCCTCCACTTT. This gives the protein CSARGQGSTPLHF.

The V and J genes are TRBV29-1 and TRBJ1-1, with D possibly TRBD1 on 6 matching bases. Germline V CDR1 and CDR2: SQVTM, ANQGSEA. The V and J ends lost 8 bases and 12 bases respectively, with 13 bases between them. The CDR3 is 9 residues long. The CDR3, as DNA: TGCAGCACAGAGGGGGGACCTTTCTTT. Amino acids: CSTEGGPFF.

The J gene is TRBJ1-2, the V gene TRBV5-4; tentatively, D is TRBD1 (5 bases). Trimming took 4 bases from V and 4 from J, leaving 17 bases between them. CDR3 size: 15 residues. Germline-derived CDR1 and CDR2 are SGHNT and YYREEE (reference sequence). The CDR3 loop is CASSRVWDSPYGYTF. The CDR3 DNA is TGTGCCAGCAGCCGCGTATGGGACTCACCCTATGGCTACACCTTC. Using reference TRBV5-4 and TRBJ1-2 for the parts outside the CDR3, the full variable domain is ETGVTQSPTHLIKTRGQQVTLRCSSQSGHNTVSWYQQALGQGPQFIFQYYREEENGRGNFPPRFSGLQFPNYSSELNVNALELDDSALYLCASSRVWDSPYGYTFGSGTRLTVV.

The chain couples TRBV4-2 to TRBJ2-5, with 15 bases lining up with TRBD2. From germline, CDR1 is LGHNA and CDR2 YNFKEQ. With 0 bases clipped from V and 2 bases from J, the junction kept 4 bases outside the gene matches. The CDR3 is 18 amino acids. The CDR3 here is CASSQDPGLAGGQETQYF. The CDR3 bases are TGTGCCAGCAGCCAAGATCCGGGACTAGCGGGGGGACAAGAGACCCAGTACTTC.

The CDR3 loop reads CSVGPSGDKETQYF. DNA for the CDR3: TGCAGCGTTGGCCCTAGCGGGGATAAAGAGACCCAGTACTTC. V is TRBV29-1 and J is TRBJ2-5; TRBD2 matches 9 bases. In germline, CDR1 is SQVTM, CDR2 ANQGSEA. The CDR3 spans 14 residues. Unmatched junction bases numbered 6, after V lost 4 bases and J lost 3 bases.

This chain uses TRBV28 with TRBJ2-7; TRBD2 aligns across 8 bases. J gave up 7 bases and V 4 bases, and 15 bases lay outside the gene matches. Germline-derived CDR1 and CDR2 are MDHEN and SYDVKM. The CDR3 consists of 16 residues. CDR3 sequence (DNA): TGTGCCAGCAGTTCCATAGGACTAGCAGGGGTGGGGGAGCAGTACTTC. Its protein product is CASSSIGLAGVGEQYF.

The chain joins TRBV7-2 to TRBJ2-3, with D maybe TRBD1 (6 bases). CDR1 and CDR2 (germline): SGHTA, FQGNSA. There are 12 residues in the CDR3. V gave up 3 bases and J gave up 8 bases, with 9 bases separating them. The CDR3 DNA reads TGTGCCAGCAGCTTCCAGGGGTCTACGCAGTATTTT. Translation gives CASSFQGSTQYF.

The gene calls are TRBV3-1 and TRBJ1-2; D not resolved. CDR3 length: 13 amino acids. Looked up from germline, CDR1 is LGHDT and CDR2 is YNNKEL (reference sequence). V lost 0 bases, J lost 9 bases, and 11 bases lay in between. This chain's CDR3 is CASSQDPATSYTF. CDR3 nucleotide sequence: TGTGCCAGCAGCCAAGATCCCGCGACAAGCTACACCTTC.

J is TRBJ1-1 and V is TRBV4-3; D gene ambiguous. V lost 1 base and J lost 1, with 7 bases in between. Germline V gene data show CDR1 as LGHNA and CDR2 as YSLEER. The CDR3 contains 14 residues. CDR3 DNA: TGCGCCAGCAGCCAAGTGGCAGGGAACACTGAAGCTTTCTTT. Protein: CASSQVAGNTEAFF.

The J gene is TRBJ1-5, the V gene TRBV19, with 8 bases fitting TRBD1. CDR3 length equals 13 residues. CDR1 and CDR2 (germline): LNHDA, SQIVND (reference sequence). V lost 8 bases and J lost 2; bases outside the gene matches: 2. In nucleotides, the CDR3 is TGTGCCAGTGACAGGGGTGGCAATCAGCCCCAGCATTTT. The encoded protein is CASDRGGNQPQHF.

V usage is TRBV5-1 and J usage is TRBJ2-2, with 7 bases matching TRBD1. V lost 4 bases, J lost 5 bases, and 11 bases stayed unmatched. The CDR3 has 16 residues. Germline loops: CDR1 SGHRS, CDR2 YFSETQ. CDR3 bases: TGCGCCAGCAGCCCTGGTGCAGTCAGGGGGACCGGGGAGCTGTTTTTT. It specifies CASSPGAVRGTGELFF. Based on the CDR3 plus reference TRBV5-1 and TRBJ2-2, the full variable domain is KAGVTQTPRYLIKTRGQQVTLSCSPISGHRSVSWYQQTPGQGLQFLFEYFSETQRNKGNFPGRFSGRQFSNSRSEMNVSTLELGDSALYLCASSPGAVRGTGELFFGEGSRLTVL.

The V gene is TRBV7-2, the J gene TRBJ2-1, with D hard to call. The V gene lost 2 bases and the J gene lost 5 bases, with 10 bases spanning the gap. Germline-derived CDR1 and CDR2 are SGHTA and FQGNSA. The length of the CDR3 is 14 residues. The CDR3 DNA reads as TGTGCCAGCAGCTTATTAGCTAGTAACAATGAGCAGTTCTTC. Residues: CASSLLASNNEQFF.

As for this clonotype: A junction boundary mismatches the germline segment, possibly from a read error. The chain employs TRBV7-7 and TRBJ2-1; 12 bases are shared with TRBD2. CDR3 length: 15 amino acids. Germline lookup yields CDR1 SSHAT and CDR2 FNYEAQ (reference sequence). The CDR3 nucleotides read TGTGCTAGCAGCGCCACTAGCGGGGGGAGCAATGAGCAGTTCTTC. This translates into CASSATSGGSNEQFF.

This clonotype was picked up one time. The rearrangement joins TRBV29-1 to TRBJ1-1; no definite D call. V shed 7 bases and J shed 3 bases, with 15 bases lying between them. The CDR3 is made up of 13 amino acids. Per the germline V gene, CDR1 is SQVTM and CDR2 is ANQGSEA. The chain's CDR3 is CSGRQRMDTEAFF. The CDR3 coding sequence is TGCAGCGGGAGACAAAGGATGGACACTGAAGCTTTCTTT. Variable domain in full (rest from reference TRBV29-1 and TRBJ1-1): SAVISQKPSRDICQRGTSLTIQCQVDSQVTMMFWYRQQPGQSLTLIATANQGSEATYESGFVIDKFPISRPNLTFSTLTVSNMSPEDSSIYLCSGRQRMDTEAFFGQGTRLTVV.

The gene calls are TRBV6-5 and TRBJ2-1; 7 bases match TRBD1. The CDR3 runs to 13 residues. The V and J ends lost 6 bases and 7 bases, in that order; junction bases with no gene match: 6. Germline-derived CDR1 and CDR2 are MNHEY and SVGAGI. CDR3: CASRKTGVNEQFF. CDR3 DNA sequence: TGTGCCAGCAGGAAAACAGGGGTAAATGAGCAGTTCTTC.

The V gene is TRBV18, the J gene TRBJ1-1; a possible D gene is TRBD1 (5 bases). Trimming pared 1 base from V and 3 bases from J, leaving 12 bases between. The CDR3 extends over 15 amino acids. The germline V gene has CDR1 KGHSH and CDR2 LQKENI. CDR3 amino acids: CASSPQQEIYTEAFF. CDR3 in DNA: TGTGCCAGCTCACCACAACAGGAGATTTACACTGAAGCTTTCTTT.

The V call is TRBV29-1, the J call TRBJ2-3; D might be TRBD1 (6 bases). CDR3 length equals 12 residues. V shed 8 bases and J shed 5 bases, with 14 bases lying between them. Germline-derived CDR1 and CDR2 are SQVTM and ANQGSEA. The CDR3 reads CSSGQRGDTQYF. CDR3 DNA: TGCAGCTCTGGACAGAGAGGAGATACGCAGTATTTT.

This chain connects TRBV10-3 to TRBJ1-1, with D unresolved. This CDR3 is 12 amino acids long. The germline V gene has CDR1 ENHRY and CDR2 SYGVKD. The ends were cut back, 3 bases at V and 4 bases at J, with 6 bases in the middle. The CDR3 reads CAISESSTEAFF. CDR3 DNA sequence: TGTGCCATCAGTGAATCTTCCACTGAAGCTTTCTTT.

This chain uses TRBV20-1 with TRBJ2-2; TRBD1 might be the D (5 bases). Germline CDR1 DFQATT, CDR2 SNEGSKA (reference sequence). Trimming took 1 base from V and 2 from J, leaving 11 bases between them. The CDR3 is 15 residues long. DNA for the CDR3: TGCAGTGCTAGAGGTGACAGCCTAAACACCGGGGAGCTGTTTTTT. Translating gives CSARGDSLNTGELFF.

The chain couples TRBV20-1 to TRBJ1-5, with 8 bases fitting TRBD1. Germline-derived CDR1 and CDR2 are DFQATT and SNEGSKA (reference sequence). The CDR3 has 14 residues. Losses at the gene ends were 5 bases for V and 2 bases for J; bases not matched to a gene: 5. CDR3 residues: CSAWLGQGNQPQHF. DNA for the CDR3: TGCAGTGCTTGGCTGGGACAGGGCAATCAGCCCCAGCATTTT.

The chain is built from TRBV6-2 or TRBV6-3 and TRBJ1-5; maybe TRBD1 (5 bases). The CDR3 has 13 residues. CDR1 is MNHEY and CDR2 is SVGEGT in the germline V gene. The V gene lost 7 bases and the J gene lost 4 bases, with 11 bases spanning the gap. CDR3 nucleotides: TGTGCCAGCACCCCACGGGGGAATCAGCCCCAGCATTTT. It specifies CASTPRGNQPQHF.

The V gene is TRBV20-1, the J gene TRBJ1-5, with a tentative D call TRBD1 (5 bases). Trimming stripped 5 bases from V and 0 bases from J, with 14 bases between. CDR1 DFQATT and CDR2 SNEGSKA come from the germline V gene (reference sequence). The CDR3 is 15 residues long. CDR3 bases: TGCAGTGCTGGCGAGGGACTGGATAGCAATCAGCCCCAGCATTTT. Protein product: CSAGEGLDSNQPQHF.